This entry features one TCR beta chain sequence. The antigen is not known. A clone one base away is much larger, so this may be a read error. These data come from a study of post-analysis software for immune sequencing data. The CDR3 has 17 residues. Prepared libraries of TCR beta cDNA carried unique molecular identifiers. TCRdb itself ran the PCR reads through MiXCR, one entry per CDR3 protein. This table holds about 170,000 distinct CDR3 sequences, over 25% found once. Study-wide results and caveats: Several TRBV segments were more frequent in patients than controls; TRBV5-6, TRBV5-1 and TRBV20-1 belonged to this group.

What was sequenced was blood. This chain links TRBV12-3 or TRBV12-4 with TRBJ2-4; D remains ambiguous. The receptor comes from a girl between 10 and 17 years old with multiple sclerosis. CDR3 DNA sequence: TGTGCCAGCAGTTTATTGTTCTCCACGGGTGGTGGAAACACTCAGTACTTC. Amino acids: CASSLLFSTGGGNTQYF.